The clone carrying this T cell receptor beta chain came up once. Its target is not known. This entry is derived from a study of molecular identifiers for immune sequencing clone quantification. The junction had 7 bases not matched to a gene; V was cut back by 8 bases and J by 0 bases. This CDR3 has 15 residues. In germline, CDR1 is SNHLY, CDR2 FYNNEI. Previously described methods with listed TCR primers produced the bulk TCR libraries. MiXCR, applied by TCRdb to the PCR reads, yields one record per CDR3 protein. The sample contains a few hundred thousand distinct CDR3 sequences, less than 30% of which appear only once. A CD8+CD4-CCR7+CD45RA+ gate was used to sort naive CD8 T cells. Study findings and constraints: Barcodes shared by identical TCR molecules could lead to underestimated sizes of highly expanded clones. Whereas naive cells kept under 1% of molecules in clones above 20 RNA copies, such clones held over 99% in effectors.

The material sequenced was naive CD8+ T cells from blood, with Jurkat cell RNA spiked in. The sample's subset: FACS-sorted CD8+CD4-CCR7+CD45RA+ naive T cells. The rearrangement links TRBV2 to TRBJ1-5; 7 bases are shared with TRBD1. The source is a human donor in good health. Some libraries in this study had Jurkat cell RNA spiked in. The CDR3 nucleotides read TGTGCCAGCCTTCGGGACAGTGCTAGCAATCAGCCCCAGCATTTT. The encoded protein is CASLRDSASNQPQHF.